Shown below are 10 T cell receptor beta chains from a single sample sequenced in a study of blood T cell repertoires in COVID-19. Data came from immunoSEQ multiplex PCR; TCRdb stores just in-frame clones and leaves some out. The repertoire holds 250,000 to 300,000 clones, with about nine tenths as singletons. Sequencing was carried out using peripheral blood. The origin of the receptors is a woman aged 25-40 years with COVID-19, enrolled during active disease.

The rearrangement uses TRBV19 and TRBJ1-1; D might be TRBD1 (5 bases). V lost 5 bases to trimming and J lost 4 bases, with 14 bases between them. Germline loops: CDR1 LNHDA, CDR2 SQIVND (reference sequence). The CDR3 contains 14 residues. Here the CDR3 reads CASSLRGEVTEAFF. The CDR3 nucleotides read TGTGCCAGTAGTCTTCGAGGGGAGGTCACTGAAGCTTTCTTT.

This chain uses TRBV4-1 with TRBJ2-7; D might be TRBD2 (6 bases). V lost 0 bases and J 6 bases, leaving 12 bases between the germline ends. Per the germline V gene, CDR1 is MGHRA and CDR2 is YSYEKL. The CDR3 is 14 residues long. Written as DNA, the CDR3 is TGCGCCAGCAGCCAAGATCCGGGGGTGCGCGAGCAGTACTTC. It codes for CASSQDPGVREQYF.

The CDR3 DNA follows: TGCGCCAGCAGTCAGAGACTAGCGGGGGGGCTGGCCTACGAGCAGTACTTC. Protein sequence: CASSQRLAGGLAYEQYF. This chain uses TRBV4-1 with TRBJ2-7; 14 positions agree with TRBD2. V lost 6 bases and J lost 2; bases outside the gene matches: 9. The V gene's germline CDR1 is MGHRA and CDR2 YSYEKL. This CDR3 has 17 residues.

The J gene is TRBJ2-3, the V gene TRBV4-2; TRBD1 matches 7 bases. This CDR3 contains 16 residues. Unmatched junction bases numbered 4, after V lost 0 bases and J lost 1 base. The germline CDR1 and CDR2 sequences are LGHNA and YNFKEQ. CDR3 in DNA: TGTGCCAGCAGCCAAGATGGGGGACAGCGCACAGATACGCAGTATTTT. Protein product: CASSQDGGQRTDTQYF.

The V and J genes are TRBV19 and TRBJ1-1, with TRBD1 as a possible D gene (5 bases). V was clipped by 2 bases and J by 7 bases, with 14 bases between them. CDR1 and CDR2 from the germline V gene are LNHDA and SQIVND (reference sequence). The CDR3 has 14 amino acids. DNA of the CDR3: TGTGCCAGTAGTATAACGGCAGGGAAAGGTGAAGCTTTCTTT. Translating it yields CASSITAGKGEAFF.

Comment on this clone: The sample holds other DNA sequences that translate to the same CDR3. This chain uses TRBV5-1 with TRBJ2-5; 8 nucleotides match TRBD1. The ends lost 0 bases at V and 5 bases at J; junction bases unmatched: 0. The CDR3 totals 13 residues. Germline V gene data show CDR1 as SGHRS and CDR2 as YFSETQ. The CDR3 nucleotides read TGCGCCAGCAGCTTGGGGACAGGGGAGACCCAGTACTTC. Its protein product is CASSLGTGETQYF.

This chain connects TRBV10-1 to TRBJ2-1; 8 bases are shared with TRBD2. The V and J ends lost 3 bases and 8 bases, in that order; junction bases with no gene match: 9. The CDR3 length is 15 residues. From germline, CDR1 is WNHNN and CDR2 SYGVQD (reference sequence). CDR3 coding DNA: TGCGCCAGCAGTGACACGGCGGGGGGCCCCCATGAGCAGTTCTTC. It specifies CASSDTAGGPHEQFF.

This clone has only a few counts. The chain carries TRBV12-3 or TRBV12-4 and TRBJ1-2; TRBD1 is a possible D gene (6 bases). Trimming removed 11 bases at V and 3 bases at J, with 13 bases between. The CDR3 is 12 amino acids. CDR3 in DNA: TGTGCCTGCGGACGGACAGACTATGGCTACACCTTC. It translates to CACGRTDYGYTF.

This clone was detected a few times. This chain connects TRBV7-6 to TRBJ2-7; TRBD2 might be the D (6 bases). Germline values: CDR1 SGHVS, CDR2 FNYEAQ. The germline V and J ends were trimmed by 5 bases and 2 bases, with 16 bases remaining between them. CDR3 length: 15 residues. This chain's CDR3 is CASSPGTSSAYEQYF. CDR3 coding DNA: TGTGCCAGCAGCCCTGGGACGTCTAGCGCCTACGAGCAGTACTTC. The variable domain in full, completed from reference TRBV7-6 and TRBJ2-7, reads GAGVSQSPRYKVTKRGQDVALRCDPISGHVSLYWYRQALGQGPEFLTYFNYEAQQDKSGLPNDRFSAERPEGSISTLTIQRTEQRDSAMYRCASSPGTSSAYEQYFGPGTRLTVT.

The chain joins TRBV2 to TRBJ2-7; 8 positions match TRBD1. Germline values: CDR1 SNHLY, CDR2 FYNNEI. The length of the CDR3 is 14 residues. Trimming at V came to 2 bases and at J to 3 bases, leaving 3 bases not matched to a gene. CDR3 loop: CASSEPGQDYEQYF. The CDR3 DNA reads TGTGCCAGCAGTGAACCGGGACAGGACTACGAGCAGTACTTC. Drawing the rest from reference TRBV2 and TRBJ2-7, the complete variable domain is EPEVTQTPSHQVTQMGQEVILRCVPISNHLYFYWYRQILGQKVEFLVSFYNNEISEKSEIFDDQFSVERPDGSNFTLKIRSTKLEDSAMYFCASSEPGQDYEQYFGPGTRLTVT.